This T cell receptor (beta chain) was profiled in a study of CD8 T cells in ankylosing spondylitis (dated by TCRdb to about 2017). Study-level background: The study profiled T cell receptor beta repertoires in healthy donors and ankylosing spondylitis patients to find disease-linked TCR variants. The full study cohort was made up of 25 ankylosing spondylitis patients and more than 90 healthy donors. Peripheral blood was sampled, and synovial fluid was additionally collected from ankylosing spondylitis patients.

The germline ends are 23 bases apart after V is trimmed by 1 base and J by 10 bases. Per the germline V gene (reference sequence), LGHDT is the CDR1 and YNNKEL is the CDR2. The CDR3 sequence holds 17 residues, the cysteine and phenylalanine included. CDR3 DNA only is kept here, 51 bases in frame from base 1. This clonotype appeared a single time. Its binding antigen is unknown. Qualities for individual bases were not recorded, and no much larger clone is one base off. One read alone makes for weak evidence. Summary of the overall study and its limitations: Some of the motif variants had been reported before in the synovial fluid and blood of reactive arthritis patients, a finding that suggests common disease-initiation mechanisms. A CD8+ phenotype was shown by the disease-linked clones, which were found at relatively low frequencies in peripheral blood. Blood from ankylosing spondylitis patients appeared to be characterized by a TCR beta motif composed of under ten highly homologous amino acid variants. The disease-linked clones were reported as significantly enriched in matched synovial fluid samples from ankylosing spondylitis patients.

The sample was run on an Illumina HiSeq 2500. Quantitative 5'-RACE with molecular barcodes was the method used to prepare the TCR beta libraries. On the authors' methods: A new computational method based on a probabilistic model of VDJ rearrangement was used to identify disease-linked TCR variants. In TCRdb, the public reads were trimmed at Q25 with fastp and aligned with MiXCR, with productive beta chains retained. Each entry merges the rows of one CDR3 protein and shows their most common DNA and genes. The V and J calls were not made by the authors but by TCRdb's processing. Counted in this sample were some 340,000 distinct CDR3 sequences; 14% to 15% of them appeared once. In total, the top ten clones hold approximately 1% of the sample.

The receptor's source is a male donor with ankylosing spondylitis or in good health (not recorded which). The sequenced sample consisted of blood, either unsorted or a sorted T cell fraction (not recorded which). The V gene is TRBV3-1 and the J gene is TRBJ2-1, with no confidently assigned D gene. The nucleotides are TGTGCCAGCAGCCAAGTGTCAGACCTCCTACGGATGTGGGAGCAGTTCTTC. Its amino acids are CASSQVSDLLRMWEQFF.